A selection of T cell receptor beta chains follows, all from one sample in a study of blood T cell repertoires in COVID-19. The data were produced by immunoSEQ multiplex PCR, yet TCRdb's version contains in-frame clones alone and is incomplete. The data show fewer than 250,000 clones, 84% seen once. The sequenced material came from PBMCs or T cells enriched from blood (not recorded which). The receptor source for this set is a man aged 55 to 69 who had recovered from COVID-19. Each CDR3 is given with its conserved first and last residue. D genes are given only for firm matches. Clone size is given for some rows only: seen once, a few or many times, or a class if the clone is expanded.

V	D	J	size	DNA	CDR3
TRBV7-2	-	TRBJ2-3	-	TGTGCCAGCAGCGCCATGGGTAGCGGAGCCACAGATACGCAGTATTTT	CASSAMGSGATDTQYF
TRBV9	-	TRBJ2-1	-	TGTGCCAGCAGCGTAGTCGGGGTTCGAGGCAATGAGCAGTTCTTC	CASSVVGVRGNEQFF
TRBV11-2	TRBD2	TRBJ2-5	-	TGTGCCAGCCGAGGACTAGCGGGGGGGCCGACCCAGTACTTC	CASRGLAGGPTQYF
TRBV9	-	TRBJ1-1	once	TGTGCCAGCAGCGTAGGGTTGACAGTGAACACTGAAGCTTTCTTT	CASSVGLTVNTEAFF
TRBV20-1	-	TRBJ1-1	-	TGCAGTGCTAGTTCAGGGGAGAGGCTCACTGAAGCTTTCTTT	CSASSGERLTEAFF
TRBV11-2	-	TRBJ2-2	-	TGTGCCAGCAGCTTAGATGGCCACACCGGGGAGCTGTTTTTT	CASSLDGHTGELFF
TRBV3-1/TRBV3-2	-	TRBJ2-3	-	TGTGCCAGCAGCCAACTCGGACTCGATCCTAGCACAGATACGCAGTATTTT	CASSQLGLDPSTDTQYF
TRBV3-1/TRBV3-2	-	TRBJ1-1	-	TGTGCCAGCAGCCAAGATGTTGGGGGCGTCACTGAAGCTTTCTTT	CASSQDVGGVTEAFF
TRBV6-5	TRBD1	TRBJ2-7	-	TGTGCCAGCAGTTACCCTCAGACAGGGGGCTACGAGCAGTACTTC	CASSYPQTGGYEQYF
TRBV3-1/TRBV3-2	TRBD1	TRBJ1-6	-	TGTGCCAGCAAGGGACAGCAGAATTCACCCCTCCACTTT	CASKGQQNSPLHF
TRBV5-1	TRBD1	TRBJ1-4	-	TGCGCCAGCAGCCCGCCGGGACAGGAGAATGAAAAACTGTTTTTT	CASSPPGQENEKLFF
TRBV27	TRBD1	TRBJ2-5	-	TGTGCCAGCAGTTTAGGAGGGACAGGGCTGGAGACCCAGTACTTC	CASSLGGTGLETQYF
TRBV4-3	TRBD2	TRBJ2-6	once	TGCGCCAGCAGCCAGGGGACTAGCGGGGGCCCCTCTCTAGTTGGGGCCAACGTCCTGACTTTC	CASSQGTSGGPSLVGANVLTF
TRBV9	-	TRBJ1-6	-	TGTGCCAGCAGCGTAACAGGGTCCTATAATTCACCCCTCCACTTT	CASSVTGSYNSPLHF
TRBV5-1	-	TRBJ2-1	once	TGCGCCAGCAGCTTCGTAGCCGGCAATGAGCAGTTCTTC	CASSFVAGNEQFF
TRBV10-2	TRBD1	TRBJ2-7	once	TGCGCCAGCAGGCCCTTTGGGGGATCGGGACAGGGGCCTTCCTACGAGCAGTACTTC	CASRPFGGSGQGPSYEQYF
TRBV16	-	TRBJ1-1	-	TGTGCCAGCAGCTTCCAGGAGAACACTGAAGCTTTCTTT	CASSFQENTEAFF
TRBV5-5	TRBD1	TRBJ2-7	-	TGTGCCAGCAGCTCCGGGACAGGGACCGAGCAGTACTTC	CASSSGTGTEQYF
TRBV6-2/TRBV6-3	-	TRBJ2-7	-	TGTGCCAGCAGTACAGGTATATTACAGGCCTACGAGCAGTACTTC	CASSTGILQAYEQYF
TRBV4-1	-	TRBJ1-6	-	TGCGCCAGCAGCCAAGATCCTGGGCGCCTCCACTTT	CASSQDPGRLHF
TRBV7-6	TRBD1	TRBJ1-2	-	TGTGCCAGCAGCTGGACAGGGACGGGTCTTGGCTACACCTTC	CASSWTGTGLGYTF
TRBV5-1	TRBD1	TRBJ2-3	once	TGCGCCAGCAGCATTGGGACAGGGAACACAGATACGCAGTATTTT	CASSIGTGNTDTQYF
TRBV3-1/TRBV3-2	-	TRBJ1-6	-	TGTGCCAGCAGCCGCGACAGCGACCTAAGCAATTCACCCCTCCACTTT	CASSRDSDLSNSPLHF
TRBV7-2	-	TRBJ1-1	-	TGTGCCAGCAGCTTACGGGGAAAGGAGACTGAAGCTTTCTTT	CASSLRGKETEAFF
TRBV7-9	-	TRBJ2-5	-	TGTGCCAGCAGCCCCGGCGGGGGCTCGTACCAAGAGACCCAGTACTTC	CASSPGGGSYQETQYF
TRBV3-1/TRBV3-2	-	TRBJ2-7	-	TGTGCCAGCAGCCACGGGGTGACTTCCTACGAGCAGTACTTC	CASSHGVTSYEQYF
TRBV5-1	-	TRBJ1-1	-	TGCGCCAGCAGCATACAGGTTTCCTCCACTGAAGCTTTCTTT	CASSIQVSSTEAFF
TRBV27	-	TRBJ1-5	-	TGTGCCAGCATCCCCCGGAGTCAGCCCCAGCATTTT	CASIPRSQPQHF
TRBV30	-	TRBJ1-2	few	TGTGCCTGGAGCCTCGGAGGATTTAACTATGGCTACACCTTC	CAWSLGGFNYGYTF
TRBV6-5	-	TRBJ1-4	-	TGTGCCAGCACAACAGGGCCATTCGAAAAACTGTTTTTT	CASTTGPFEKLFF
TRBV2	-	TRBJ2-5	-	TGTGCCAGCAGTGAACCCGGGGTTGGGGAGACCCAGTACTTC	CASSEPGVGETQYF
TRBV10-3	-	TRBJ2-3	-	TGTGCCATCAGCTCGACAAGTATGGGCACAGATACGCAGTATTTT	CAISSTSMGTDTQYF
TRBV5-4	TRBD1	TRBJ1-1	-	TGTGCCAGCAGCTTCCGGACAGGCGAAGCTTTCTTT	CASSFRTGEAFF
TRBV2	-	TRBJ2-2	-	TGTGCCAGCAGGGTGGGACAATTGAACACCGGGGAGCTGTTTTTT	CASRVGQLNTGELFF
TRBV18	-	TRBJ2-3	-	TGTGCCAGCTCACCACGGGGGGACACAGATACGCAGTATTTT	CASSPRGDTDTQYF
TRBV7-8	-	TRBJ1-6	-	TGTGCCAGCAGCTTGTCGATCGGGGGGAGTTCACCCCTCCACTTT	CASSLSIGGSSPLHF
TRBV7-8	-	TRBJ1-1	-	TGTGCCAGCAGCATAAAGGACAGCTCGAACACTGAAGCTTTCTTT	CASSIKDSSNTEAFF
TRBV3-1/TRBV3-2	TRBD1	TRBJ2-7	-	TGTGCCAGCAGCTCCCCCTTCACAGGGGGCTACGAGCAGTACTTC	CASSSPFTGGYEQYF
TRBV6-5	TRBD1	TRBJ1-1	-	TGTGCCAGCAGTTACTCTCAGGGGGTAACTGAAGCTTTCTTT	CASSYSQGVTEAFF
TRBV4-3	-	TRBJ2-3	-	TGCGCCAGCAGCCCCCGACAGGATAGCACAGATACGCAGTATTTT	CASSPRQDSTDTQYF
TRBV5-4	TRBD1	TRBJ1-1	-	TGTGCCAGCAGCTTACGGACAGGGGACACTGAAGCTTTCTTT	CASSLRTGDTEAFF
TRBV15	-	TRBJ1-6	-	TGTGCCACCAGCAGAGACCGAGGCGGCGGTTCACCCCTCCACTTT	CATSRDRGGGSPLHF
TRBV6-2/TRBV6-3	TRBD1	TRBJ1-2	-	TGTGCCAGCAGTCCCGGGACAGGGGGCCGAGGGAACTATGGCTACACCTTC	CASSPGTGGRGNYGYTF
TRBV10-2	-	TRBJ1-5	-	TGCGCCAGCAGTGAGTTGAGCCTCAATCAGCCCCAGCATTTT	CASSELSLNQPQHF
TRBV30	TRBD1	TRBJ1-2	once	TGTGCCTGGAGTGTCAGTCCGGTACAGGGGATGAATGGCTACACCTTC	CAWSVSPVQGMNGYTF
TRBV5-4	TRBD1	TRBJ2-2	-	TGTGCCAGCAGCTTGCCCCAACAGGGGGCCACCGGGGAGCTGTTTTTT	CASSLPQQGATGELFF
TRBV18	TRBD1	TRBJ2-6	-	TGTGCCAGCTCACTCGGACAGGGGGCTTACTCTGGGGCCAACGTCCTGACTTTC	CASSLGQGAYSGANVLTF
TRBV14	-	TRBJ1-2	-	TGTGCCAGCAGCCAAGTTTTCAGACAGCCGTCCGGCTACACCTTC	CASSQVFRQPSGYTF
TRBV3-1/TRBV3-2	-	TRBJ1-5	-	TGTGCCAGCAGCCAAGCAACAGTTCAGCCCCAGCATTTT	CASSQATVQPQHF
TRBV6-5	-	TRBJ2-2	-	TGTGCCAGCAGTTCCCACATCGGGGAGCTGTTTTTT	CASSSHIGELFF
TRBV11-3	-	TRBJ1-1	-	TGTGCCAGCAGCTCCCCCCGAGCTACTGAAGCTTTCTTT	CASSSPRATEAFF
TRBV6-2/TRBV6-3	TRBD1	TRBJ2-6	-	TGTGCCAGCAGTTACTGGACAGGGAGTGGTGGGGCCAACGTCCTGACTTTC	CASSYWTGSGGANVLTF
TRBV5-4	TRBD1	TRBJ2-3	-	TGTGCCAGCAGGCCAGGACAGGCCGACGGGTATACGCAGTATTTT	CASRPGQADGYTQYF
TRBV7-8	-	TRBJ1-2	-	TGTGCCAGCAGCCATCTTTGGGGCACGGTTAGATATGGCTACACCTTC	CASSHLWGTVRYGYTF
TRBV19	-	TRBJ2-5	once	TGTGCCAGTAGTGTAAACAGGGTCCGAGAGACCCAGTACTTC	CASSVNRVRETQYF